The T cell receptor (beta chain) described here comes from a study of blood T cells in healthy people across ages. Through a sample-barcoded 5' primer and a J-beta primer mix, a second PCR was run for roughly 6 to 11 cycles. TCRdb reprocessed the 5' RACE reads via MiXCR and lists one record per CDR3 protein. Of approximately 850,000 distinct CDR3 sequences listed, approximately 44% are singletons. This clonotype was detected only a few times. All donors came from Russia, were Caucasian and healthy, and spanned ages about 6 to 95. Researchers collected around 10 milliliters of peripheral blood from every single donor. The total RNA that was extracted per sample amounted to at least 5.5 micrograms. CDR3 length equals 13 residues. Germline CDR1 and CDR2: SQVTM and ANQGSEA. The V and J ends lost 3 bases and 8 bases respectively, with 14 bases between them.

The sequence derives from a man between 60 and 75 years old in good health. The specimen was blood. The chain links TRBV29-1 to TRBJ2-1; unclear D gene. The CDR3 here is CSVDRFRPDEQFF. DNA for the CDR3: TGCAGCGTTGATAGGTTCCGACCGGATGAGCAGTTCTTC.